The clone carrying this T cell receptor beta chain was counted ten times or more. Its antigen is currently unknown. This specimen comes from a study of T cells in Graves' hyperthyroidism and ophthalmopathy. General study findings and limits: Ophthalmopathy and stable hyperthyroidism were separated by a 13 V-J model. Expanded thyroid clonotypes (above 0.001) were mostly also found in blood.

Exclusion followed for patients with uncontrolled infection, other autoimmune disease, pregnancy or lactation. RNA transcripts yielded amplified TCR beta CDR3 regions. First-round RT-PCR of the TCR CDR3 relied on the HTBI primer set. From the multiplex PCR reads, TCRdb called clonotypes with MiXCR, one entry per CDR3 protein. The sample includes approximately 560,000 distinct CDR3 sequences, around 16% of them seen just once. V was shortened by 5 bases and J by 3 bases, with 11 bases between the two germline ends. Germline V lookup: CDR1 SGHAT, CDR2 FQNNGV. This CDR3 is 13 amino acids long. The chain employs TRBV11-2 and TRBJ2-7, with D hard to call. This clonotype was sampled from a woman in her 30s with Graves' hyperthyroidism. Sequenced input: blood. Written as DNA, the CDR3 is TGTGCCAGCAGCCAGGAGTTTGACTACGAGCAGTACTTC. The encoded protein is CASSQEFDYEQYF. The variable domain in full, with the rest retrieved from reference TRBV11-2 and TRBJ2-7, is EAGVAQSPRYKIIEKRQSVAFWCNPISGHATLYWYQQILGQGPKLLIQFQNNGVVDDSQLPKDRFSAERLKGVDSTLKIQPAKLEDSAVYLCASSQEFDYEQYFGPGTRLTVT.